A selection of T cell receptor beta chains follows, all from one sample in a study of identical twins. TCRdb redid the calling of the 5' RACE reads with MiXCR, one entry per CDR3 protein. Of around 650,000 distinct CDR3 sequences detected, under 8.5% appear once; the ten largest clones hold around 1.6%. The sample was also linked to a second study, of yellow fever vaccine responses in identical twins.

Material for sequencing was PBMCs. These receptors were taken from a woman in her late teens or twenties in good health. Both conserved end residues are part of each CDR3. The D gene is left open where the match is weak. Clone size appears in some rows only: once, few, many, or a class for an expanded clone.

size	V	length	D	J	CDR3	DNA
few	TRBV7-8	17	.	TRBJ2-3	CASSPHRGGRSTDTQYF	TGTGCCAGCAGCCCCCATAGGGGCGGAAGAAGCACAGATACGCAGTATTTT
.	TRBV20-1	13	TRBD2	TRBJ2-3	CSASGRDKDTQYF	TGCAGTGCTAGCGGGAGGGATAAAGATACGCAGTATTTT
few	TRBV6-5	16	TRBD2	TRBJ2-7	CASSYLPFSGRGEQYF	TGTGCCAGCAGTTACCTCCCCTTTAGCGGGAGGGGCGAGCAGTACTTC
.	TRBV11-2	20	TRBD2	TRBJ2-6	CASSQIGVGLADSGANVLTF	TGTGCCAGCAGCCAAATTGGGGTTGGGCTAGCGGACTCTGGGGCCAACGTCCTGACTTTC
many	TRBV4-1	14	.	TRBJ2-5	CASSQVGRRETQYF	TGCGCCAGCAGCCAAGTAGGCCGGCGCGAGACCCAGTACTTC
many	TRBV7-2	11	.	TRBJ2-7	CASSLAQEQYF	TGTGCCAGCAGCTTAGCCCAGGAGCAGTACTTC
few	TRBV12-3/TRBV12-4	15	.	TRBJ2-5	CASGREWTARGTQYF	TGTGCCAGCGGACGGGAGTGGACAGCCCGGGGGACCCAGTACTTC
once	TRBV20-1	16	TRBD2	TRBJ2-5	CSARGLAGATQETQYF	TGCAGTGCCCGGGGACTAGCGGGGGCTACACAAGAGACCCAGTACTTC
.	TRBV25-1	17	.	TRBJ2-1	CASSESEGQGTYNEQFF	TGTGCCAGCAGTGAAAGCGAAGGGCAAGGGACCTACAATGAGCAGTTCTTC
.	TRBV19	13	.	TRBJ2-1	CASSIGGNNEQFF	TGTGCCAGTAGTATAGGCGGAAACAATGAGCAGTTCTTC
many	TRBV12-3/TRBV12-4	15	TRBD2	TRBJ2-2	CASSLPSGGAGELFF	TGTGCCAGCAGTTTACCAAGCGGGGGAGCCGGGGAGCTGTTTTTT
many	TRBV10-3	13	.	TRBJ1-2	CAISVGANYGYTF	TGTGCCATCAGTGTGGGGGCTAACTATGGCTACACCTTC
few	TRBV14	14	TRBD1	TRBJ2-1	CASSLRQGTDEQFF	TGTGCCAGCAGCCTTCGACAGGGTACCGATGAGCAGTTCTTC
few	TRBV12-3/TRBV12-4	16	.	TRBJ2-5	CASSFYPTSPQETQYF	TGTGCCAGCAGTTTTTATCCCACTAGTCCCCAAGAGACCCAGTACTTC
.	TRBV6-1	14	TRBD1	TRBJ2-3	CASARTGGTDTQYF	TGTGCCAGCGCCCGGACAGGAGGCACAGATACGCAGTATTTT
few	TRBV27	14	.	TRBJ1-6	CASSLSRFNSPLHF	TGTGCCAGCAGTTTATCAAGATTTAATTCACCCCTCCACTTT
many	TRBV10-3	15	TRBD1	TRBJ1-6	CAISRTDRDNSPLHF	TGTGCCATCAGTCGCACCGACAGGGATAATTCACCCCTCCACTTT
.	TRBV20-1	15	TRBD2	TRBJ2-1	CSARGGMGRSNEQFF	TGCAGTGCTAGGGGGGGGATGGGGCGGAGCAATGAGCAGTTCTTC
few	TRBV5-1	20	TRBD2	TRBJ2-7	CASSLVPSGRAKDQGYEQYF	TGCGCCAGCAGCTTGGTCCCTAGCGGGAGGGCCAAAGATCAGGGTTACGAGCAGTACTTC
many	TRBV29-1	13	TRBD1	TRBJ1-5	CSVLTGGNQPQHF	TGCAGCGTCCTGACAGGGGGCAATCAGCCCCAGCATTTT
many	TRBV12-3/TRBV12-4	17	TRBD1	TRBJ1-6	CASSKRTGGSYNSPLHF	TGTGCCAGCAGTAAGCGGACAGGGGGCTCCTATAATTCACCCCTCCACTTT
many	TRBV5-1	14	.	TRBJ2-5	CASSLGGGTETQYF	TGCGCCAGCAGCTTGGGTGGGGGCACGGAGACCCAGTACTTC
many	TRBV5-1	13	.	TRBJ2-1	CASSLSVRNEQFF	TGCGCCAGCAGCTTGAGCGTACGCAATGAGCAGTTCTTC
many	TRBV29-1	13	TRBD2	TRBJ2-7	CSVSGRLSYEQYF	TGCAGCGTAAGCGGGAGACTCTCCTACGAGCAGTACTTC
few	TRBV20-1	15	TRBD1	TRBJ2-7	CSARARDRGIHEQYF	TGCAGTGCTAGAGCCAGGGACAGGGGAATCCACGAGCAGTACTTC
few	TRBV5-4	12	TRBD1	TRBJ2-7	CASSSDRREQYF	TGTGCCAGCAGTTCGGACAGGAGGGAGCAGTACTTC
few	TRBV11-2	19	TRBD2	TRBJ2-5	CASSLASVRASGAQETQYF	TGTGCCAGCAGCCTCGCCTCGGTACGGGCTAGCGGGGCCCAAGAGACCCAGTACTTC
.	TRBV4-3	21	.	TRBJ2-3	CASSPSGTSYMTATSTDTQYF	TGCGCCAGCAGCCCTTCCGGAACTTCGTACATGACAGCTACTAGCACAGATACGCAGTATTTT
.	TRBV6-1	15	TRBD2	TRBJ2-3	CASKRTSGEADTQYF	TGTGCCAGCAAACGGACTAGCGGGGAGGCAGATACGCAGTATTTT
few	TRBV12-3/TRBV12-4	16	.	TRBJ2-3	CASRPLKGMKTDTQYF	TGTGCCAGCAGGCCCCTTAAGGGGATGAAGACAGATACGCAGTATTTT
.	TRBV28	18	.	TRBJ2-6	CASSPNRLRLTGANVLTF	TGTGCCAGCAGTCCAAATCGACTACGGTTAACTGGGGCCAACGTCCTGACTTTC
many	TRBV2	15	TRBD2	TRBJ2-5	CASSDRGGIQETQYF	TGTGCCAGCAGTGATCGGGGGGGGATCCAAGAGACCCAGTACTTC
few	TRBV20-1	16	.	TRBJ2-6	CSSDSGVYSGANVLTF	TGCAGTTCCGACTCTGGGGTCTACTCTGGGGCCAACGTCCTGACTTTC
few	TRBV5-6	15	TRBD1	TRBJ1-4	CASSTRQGRREKLFF	TGTGCCAGCAGCACTCGACAGGGGAGGCGAGAAAAACTGTTTTTT
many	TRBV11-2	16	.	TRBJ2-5	CASSINHNRGGETQYF	TGTGCCAGCAGCATAAACCACAACAGGGGGGGGGAGACCCAGTACTTC
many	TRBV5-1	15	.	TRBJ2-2	CASSGDRANTGELFF	TGCGCCAGCAGCGGTGACAGAGCGAACACCGGGGAGCTGTTTTTT
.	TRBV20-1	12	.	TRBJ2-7	CSARDSRSEQYF	TGCAGTGCTAGAGACTCCCGTTCCGAGCAGTACTTC
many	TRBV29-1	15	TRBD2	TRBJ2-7	CSVNTPGLEGYEQYF	TGCAGCGTTAACACACCGGGACTAGAGGGCTACGAGCAGTACTTC
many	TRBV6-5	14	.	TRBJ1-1	CASSSITGNTEAFF	TGTGCCAGCAGTTCGATCACAGGGAACACTGAAGCTTTCTTT